Presented here are 10 T cell receptor beta chains from one specimen sequenced in a study of OX40 agonist ivuxolimab in advanced cancers. Using immunoSEQ multiplex PCR, the repertoire was profiled, and TCRdb retains in-frame clones only, with some absent. The table includes about 71,000 clones, roughly 77% detected once. The specimen was CD4+ or CD8+ T cells sorted from blood, collected in a trial of the OX40 agonist ivuxolimab. The source of these receptors is an adult with an advanced solid tumor such as melanoma, head and neck, liver or kidney cancer.

V gene TRBV5-1 combines with J gene TRBJ2-3, with 13 nucleotides matching TRBD2. This CDR3 is 16 amino acids long. CDR1 and CDR2 (germline): SGHRS, YFSETQ. V lost 4 bases and J lost 4; bases outside the gene matches: 6. CDR3 sequence: CASSPGTSGASDTQYF. The DNA of the CDR3 is TGCGCCAGCAGCCCCGGGACTAGCGGGGCCTCAGATACGCAGTATTTT.

The chain couples TRBV2 to TRBJ2-7; unclear D gene. Germline lookup yields CDR1 SNHLY and CDR2 FYNNEI. The V and J ends lost 6 bases and 7 bases respectively, with 10 bases between them. The CDR3 has 11 residues. The CDR3 DNA reads as TGTGCCAGCAGGGTTCAGGCAGAGCAGTACTTC. This sequence encodes CASRVQAEQYF.

CDR3 residues: CASSLASGSFSEQFF. The CDR3 coding sequence is TGTGCCAGCAGCTTGGCCAGCGGGAGCTTCAGTGAGCAGTTCTTC. The V call is TRBV5-4, the J call TRBJ2-1; 8 bases agree with TRBD2. The CDR3 runs 15 residues. Germline CDR1 and CDR2: SGHNT and YYREEE (reference sequence). Trimming took 0 bases from V and 9 from J; bases not matched to a gene: 8.

The chain links TRBV20-1 to TRBJ2-1, with D hard to call. Germline V gives CDR1 DFQATT, CDR2 SNEGSKA (reference sequence). The CDR3 spans 11 residues. V dropped 0 bases and J dropped 14 bases, with 11 bases sitting between them. The CDR3 sequence is CSARDLFEEFF. DNA for the CDR3: TGCAGTGCTAGAGATCTCTTCGAAGAGTTCTTC.

CDR3 in amino acids: CASSLRASGNTGELFF. DNA of the CDR3: TGTGCCAGCAGCTTACGGGCTAGCGGGAACACCGGGGAGCTGTTTTTT. The chain employs TRBV7-9 and TRBJ2-2; 7 nucleotides agree with TRBD2. This CDR3 is 16 amino acids long. Germline CDR1 is SEHNR and CDR2 is FQNEAQ (reference sequence). V shed 2 bases, J shed 1 base, and the junction held 4 bases outside the gene matches.

This clone has just one count. This rearrangement joins TRBV4-1 to TRBJ2-2; perhaps TRBD1 as D (5 bases). Per the germline V gene, CDR1 is MGHRA and CDR2 is YSYEKL. This CDR3 region has 17 residues. V was trimmed by 4 bases and J by 4 bases, leaving 19 bases between them. The CDR3 reads CASSPWPGQGGTGELFF. The CDR3 coding sequence is TGCGCCAGCAGCCCTTGGCCGGGTCAGGGTGGCACCGGGGAGCTGTTTTTT.

The CDR3 region is CASGTQGGLIEKLFF. DNA for the CDR3: TGTGCCAGCGGAACACAAGGGGGGCTCATTGAAAAACTGTTTTTT. The gene calls are TRBV6-1 and TRBJ1-4; D might be TRBD1 (6 bases). The V end lost 8 bases, the J end lost 7 bases, and 20 bases lay between the germline ends. The CDR3 has 15 amino acids. Per the germline V gene, CDR1 is MNHNS and CDR2 is SASEGT.

The chain is built from TRBV27 and TRBJ1-2, with TRBD1 identical over 8 bases. The CDR3 consists of 13 residues. The V and J ends lost 10 bases and 8 bases, in that order; junction bases with no gene match: 12. Germline CDR1 reads MNHEY; CDR2 reads SMNVEV (reference sequence). In nucleotides, the CDR3 is TGTGCCACCCAGACAGGGGCTAATAGGGGCTACACCTTC. As protein: CATQTGANRGYTF.

The chain employs TRBV4-2 and TRBJ1-5, with unresolved D. V lost 1 base, J lost 5 bases, and 18 bases lay in between. Germline CDR1 is LGHNA and CDR2 is YNFKEQ. The CDR3 length is 17 residues. CDR3 sequence: CASSQVSSTVGDQPQHF. Written as DNA, the CDR3 is TGTGCCAGCAGCCAAGTCTCATCAACGGTCGGGGATCAGCCCCAGCATTTT.

V is TRBV18 and J is TRBJ1-2, with D unclear. Per the germline V gene, CDR1 is KGHSH and CDR2 is LQKENI. V was cut by 3 bases and J by 8 bases, with 19 bases left in between. The CDR3 runs 15 residues. In nucleotides, the CDR3 is TGTGCCAGCTCACCGGGCCTCGAGGGTCAACGCGGCTACACCTTC. Encoded protein: CASSPGLEGQRGYTF.